The next 2 T cell receptor beta chains were all read from a single sample in a study of cytomegalovirus exposure and HLA in healthy donors. PCR was performed using 60 Vbeta and 13 Jbeta primers. The table came from immunoSEQ multiplex PCR; TCRdb's copy has only in-frame clones and leaves some out. The data contain under 200,000 clones, 81% of them singletons. Sequencing was carried out using PBMCs. These receptors were obtained from a woman aged 18-30 years in good health and CMV-seronegative.

This chain links TRBV28 with TRBJ2-7, with D perhaps TRBD1 (6 bases). Germline loops: CDR1 MDHEN, CDR2 SYDVKM. CDR3 length: 15 residues. The V end lost 4 bases, the J end lost 3 bases, and 16 bases lay between the germline ends. The CDR3 nucleotides are TGTGCCAGCAGTTCGGACAGTCCGAAACACTACGAGCAGTACTTC. Protein sequence: CASSSDSPKHYEQYF. The full variable domain, in which reference TRBV28 and TRBJ2-7 provide the parts outside the CDR3, is DVKVTQSSRYLVKRTGEKVFLECVQDMDHENMFWYRQDPGLGLRLIYFSYDVKMKEKGDIPEGYSVSREKKERFSLILESASTNQTSMYLCASSSDSPKHYEQYFGPGTRLTVT.

In its sample, this clone was seen once. The genes are TRBV6-5 and TRBJ1-2; no reliable D call. Trimming shortened V by 5 bases and J by 5 bases, and 18 bases separated the two germline ends. CDR1 and CDR2 from the germline V gene are MNHEY and SVGAGI. This CDR3 spans 15 amino acids. CDR3 nucleotides: TGTGCCAGCAGTCCCCTCCGCCTACCGGGTTATGGCTACACCTTC. This encodes CASSPLRLPGYGYTF.